The rows below give T cell receptor beta chains drawn from one sample of a study of early T cells in non-severe SARS-CoV-2 infection. TCRdb recomputed calls from the 5' RACE reads with MiXCR, one row per CDR3 protein. The sample holds some 50,000 distinct CDR3 sequences, 5.4% seen once. The material sequenced was whole blood, taken at baseline. The receptors were sampled from an adult who was a healthcare worker with PCR-confirmed SARS-CoV-2 infection or an uninfected control (not recorded which). Both conserved end residues are trimmed from each CDR3. Fields, in order: CDR3 protein, CDR3 length, J gene, V gene.

SAADTNYGYT 10 TRBJ1-2 TRBV20-1
ASSQGGTSALDTQY 14 TRBJ2-3 TRBV4-2
ASSLGLAGDEQY 12 TRBJ2-7 TRBV7-2
ASSLIGVEQF 10 TRBJ2-1 TRBV12-3/TRBV12-4
ASSLSGLNQPQH 12 TRBJ1-5 TRBV7-9
ASSQLSAFPYEQY 13 TRBJ2-7 TRBV5-1
ASSRDRVEEQF 11 TRBJ2-1 TRBV7-3
AWSEVLRGPTRTYEQY 16 TRBJ2-7 TRBV30
ASSQALAGVAYEQY 14 TRBJ2-7 TRBV4-2
SARGWRAIDTQY 12 TRBJ2-3 TRBV20-1
ASSDKDTTYEQY 12 TRBJ2-7 TRBV25-1
SARDRRVYGYT 11 TRBJ1-2 TRBV20-1
ASSLHTEAF 9 TRBJ1-1 TRBV5-5
ASSPGDSRNQPQH 13 TRBJ1-5 TRBV18
ASAPGGANVLT 11 TRBJ2-6 TRBV2
SATSGVADTQY 11 TRBJ2-3 TRBV20-1
ASLREGTEAF 10 TRBJ1-1 TRBV18
ASGPPGDRGHEQY 13 TRBJ2-7 TRBV27
ASRDSDNEKLF 11 TRBJ1-4 TRBV19
ASRQASATAYTQY 13 TRBJ2-7 TRBV12-3/TRBV12-4
ASSLESEMDSPLH 13 TRBJ1-6 TRBV7-9
ASIRDSVTGEQF 12 TRBJ2-1 TRBV2
ASSLGLAGESIDTQY 15 TRBJ2-3 TRBV7-2
ASSTLSETQY 10 TRBJ2-5 TRBV19
ASSYRLAYEQY 11 TRBJ2-7 TRBV7-9
ASSLILDSLGNYEQY 15 TRBJ2-7 TRBV12-3/TRBV12-4
AISGATGSSGTRGEQY 16 TRBJ2-7 TRBV10-3
ATSKQGGSSGANVLT 15 TRBJ2-6 TRBV15
SARGSTNYGYT 11 TRBJ1-2 TRBV20-1
SVEGHIAAPSTDTQY 15 TRBJ2-3 TRBV29-1
ASSSGAAGYT 10 TRBJ1-2 TRBV7-6
SARMARGDEQY 11 TRBJ2-7 TRBV20-1
ASVRDYQSNEQF 12 TRBJ2-1 TRBV7-6
ASSPSTGGEETQY 13 TRBJ2-5 TRBV18
ASSQEGGAETQY 12 TRBJ2-5 TRBV6-5
ASKTTGAGHGYT 12 TRBJ1-2 TRBV27
ASSQVAGGPREQY 13 TRBJ2-7 TRBV4-1
AISDMDRLANVLT 13 TRBJ2-6 TRBV10-3
ASSLVREGYNEQF 13 TRBJ2-1 TRBV11-2